This TCR beta chain came from a study of beta chain features in type 1 diabetes. Study background: Cells sorted and examined across all samples totaled approximately 100,000,000. General study points: Sequencing of cDNA might inflate the share of cells that strongly express TCR. Equally in patients and controls, PCR might preferentially amplify shorter templates. VDJ junctions sequenced from type 1 diabetes patients showed fewer insertions and more deletions.

On this clone itself: Its antigen remains unknown.

Since all of the isolated RNA was reverse transcribed, expressed TCRB transcripts were what got sequenced. This table comes from immunoSEQ multiplex PCR, and its TCRdb copy is limited to in-frame clones, with some not included. The sample contains a few hundred thousand clones, around 15% of which appear only once. Germline V lookup: CDR1 MGHRA, CDR2 YSYEKL. The germline V and J ends were trimmed by 4 bases and 10 bases, with 13 bases remaining between them. The CDR3 is 12 amino acids. The sequencing input was central memory CD4+ T cells from blood. The receptor was isolated from a man aged 30-40 years in good health. The chain carries TRBV4-1 and TRBJ1-1; D remains unclear. In DNA form, the CDR3 reads TGCGCCAGCAGCCCGGAGGTTGGAGGAGCTTTCTTT. It specifies CASSPEVGGAFF.